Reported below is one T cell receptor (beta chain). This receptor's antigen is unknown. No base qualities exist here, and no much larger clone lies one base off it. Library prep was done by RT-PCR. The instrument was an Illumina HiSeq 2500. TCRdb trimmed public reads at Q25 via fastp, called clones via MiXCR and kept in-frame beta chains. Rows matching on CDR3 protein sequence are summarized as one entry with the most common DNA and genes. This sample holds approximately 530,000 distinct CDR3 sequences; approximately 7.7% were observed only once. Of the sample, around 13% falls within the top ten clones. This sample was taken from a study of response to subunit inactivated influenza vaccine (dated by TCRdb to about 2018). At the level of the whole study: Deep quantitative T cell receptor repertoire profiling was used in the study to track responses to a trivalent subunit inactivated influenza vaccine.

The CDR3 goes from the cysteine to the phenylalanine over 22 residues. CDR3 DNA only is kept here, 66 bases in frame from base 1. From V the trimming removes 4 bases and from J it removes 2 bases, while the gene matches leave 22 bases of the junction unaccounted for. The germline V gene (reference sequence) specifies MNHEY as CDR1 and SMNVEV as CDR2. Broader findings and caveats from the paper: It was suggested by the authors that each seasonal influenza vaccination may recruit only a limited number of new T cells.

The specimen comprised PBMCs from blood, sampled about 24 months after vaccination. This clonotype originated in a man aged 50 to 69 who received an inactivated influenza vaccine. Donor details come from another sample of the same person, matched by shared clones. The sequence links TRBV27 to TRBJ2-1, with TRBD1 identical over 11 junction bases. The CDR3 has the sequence CASSSIRGTGGSGSGAYNEQFF. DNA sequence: TGTGCCAGCAGTTCAATCAGGGGGACAGGGGGGTCTGGTAGCGGGGCCTACAATGAGCAGTTCTTC.